This is a list of T cell receptor beta chains from one sample in a study of graft-versus-host responses after intestinal transplantation. Their antigens remain unidentified. The assay was immunoSEQ multiplex PCR, and TCRdb's table has in-frame clones only and misses some. The data contain roughly 110,000 clones, 85% to 95% of them singletons. Here the sequenced sample was unstimulated CD8+ T cells sorted from spleen or lymph node cells, taken before transplant. The receptors derive from a human donor who was the organ donor for an intestinal transplant. Each CDR3 is given with its conserved first and last residue. D genes are given only for firm matches. Size is stated for part of the rows, as once, few or many counts, or as a class when the clone is expanded.

v_call: TRBV4-1
d_call: TRBD2
j_call: TRBJ2-1
clone_size: -
cdr3_aa: CASSRTSGGYNEQFF
cdr3_nt: TGCGCCAGCAGCCGGACTAGCGGGGGGTATAATGAGCAGTTCTTC

v_call: TRBV2
d_call: TRBD2
j_call: TRBJ2-3
clone_size: -
cdr3_aa: CASSHLLSGTLTDTQYF
cdr3_nt: TGTGCCAGCAGCCACCTTTTGAGCGGGACCCTCACAGATACGCAGTATTTT

v_call: TRBV19
d_call: -
j_call: TRBJ2-1
clone_size: -
cdr3_aa: CASTSGYNEQFF
cdr3_nt: TGTGCCAGTACTTCCGGGTACAATGAGCAGTTCTTC

v_call: TRBV27
d_call: -
j_call: TRBJ1-1
clone_size: once
cdr3_aa: CASGLLGTFGAFF
cdr3_nt: TGTGCCAGCGGGCTACTGGGGACTTTTGGAGCTTTCTTT

v_call: TRBV25-1
d_call: -
j_call: TRBJ2-5
clone_size: -
cdr3_aa: CASSLGETQYF
cdr3_nt: TGTGCCAGCAGCCTCGGGGAGACCCAGTACTTC

v_call: TRBV12-2
d_call: -
j_call: TRBJ2-7
clone_size: once
cdr3_aa: CASRLGLAREQYF
cdr3_nt: TGTGCAAGTCGCTTAGGACTAGCTCGCGAGCAGTACTTC

v_call: TRBV30
d_call: TRBD2
j_call: TRBJ2-3
clone_size: -
cdr3_aa: CAWTTGTSSSTDTQYF
cdr3_nt: TGTGCCTGGACAACCGGGACTAGTTCTAGCACAGATACGCAGTATTTT

v_call: TRBV25-1
d_call: -
j_call: TRBJ2-1
clone_size: -
cdr3_aa: CASSESASYNEQFF
cdr3_nt: TGTGCCAGCAGTGAATCCGCTTCCTACAATGAGCAGTTCTTC

v_call: TRBV5-1
d_call: -
j_call: TRBJ1-2
clone_size: few
cdr3_aa: CASSLAGQGYYGYTF
cdr3_nt: TGCGCCAGCAGCTTGGCCGGGCAGGGGTACTATGGCTACACCTTC

v_call: TRBV5-4
d_call: -
j_call: TRBJ1-2
clone_size: -
cdr3_aa: CASRGGNYGYTF
cdr3_nt: TGTGCCAGCAGGGGAGGGAACTATGGCTACACCTTC

v_call: TRBV11-2
d_call: TRBD2
j_call: TRBJ2-1
clone_size: -
cdr3_aa: CASSANLRGRAHEQFF
cdr3_nt: TGTGCCAGCAGCGCCAACCTCCGCGGGAGGGCCCATGAGCAGTTCTTC

v_call: TRBV7-2
d_call: TRBD1
j_call: TRBJ2-7
clone_size: -
cdr3_aa: CASSLGQGGYEQYF
cdr3_nt: TGTGCCAGCAGCTTAGGACAGGGGGGGTACGAGCAGTACTTC

v_call: TRBV6-1
d_call: TRBD2
j_call: TRBJ2-1
clone_size: -
cdr3_aa: CASSEWASGRAYEQFF
cdr3_nt: TGTGCCAGCAGTGAATGGGCTAGCGGGAGGGCCTATGAGCAGTTCTTC

v_call: TRBV7-8
d_call: -
j_call: TRBJ2-3
clone_size: -
cdr3_aa: CASSLTAPPYPDTQYF
cdr3_nt: TGTGCCAGCAGCTTAACGGCCCCTCCTTACCCAGATACGCAGTATTTT

v_call: TRBV4-1
d_call: -
j_call: TRBJ2-5
clone_size: -
cdr3_aa: CASNQVTQGEETQYF
cdr3_nt: TGCGCCAGCAACCAAGTAACACAGGGCGAAGAGACCCAGTACTTC

v_call: TRBV4-1
d_call: -
j_call: TRBJ1-1
clone_size: -
cdr3_aa: CASSQLIIRQDLLGTEAFF
cdr3_nt: TGCGCCAGCAGCCAACTCATCATTAGACAGGATCTACTAGGGACTGAAGCTTTCTTT

v_call: TRBV27
d_call: TRBD1
j_call: TRBJ2-1
clone_size: -
cdr3_aa: CASSNSGGNEQFF
cdr3_nt: TGTGCCAGCAGCAATTCAGGGGGCAATGAGCAGTTCTTC

v_call: TRBV4-1
d_call: -
j_call: TRBJ2-1
clone_size: -
cdr3_aa: CASSPWPSPNEQFF
cdr3_nt: TGCGCCAGCAGCCCTTGGCCCTCTCCCAATGAGCAGTTCTTC

v_call: TRBV19
d_call: TRBD1
j_call: TRBJ2-2
clone_size: -
cdr3_aa: CASSITGAGELFF
cdr3_nt: TGTGCCAGTAGTATTACAGGGGCCGGGGAGCTGTTTTTT

v_call: TRBV7-2
d_call: -
j_call: TRBJ2-1
clone_size: -
cdr3_aa: CASSLAGSSYNEQFF
cdr3_nt: TGTGCCAGCAGCCTCGCCGGGAGCTCCTACAATGAGCAGTTCTTC

v_call: TRBV4-3
d_call: -
j_call: TRBJ2-7
clone_size: -
cdr3_aa: CASSPTSRVSYEQYF
cdr3_nt: TGCGCCAGCAGCCCCACGTCCAGGGTTTCCTACGAGCAGTACTTC

v_call: TRBV6-5
d_call: TRBD1
j_call: TRBJ2-1
clone_size: -
cdr3_aa: CASIRGDRAYNEQFF
cdr3_nt: TGTGCCAGCATCCGAGGGGACAGGGCATACAATGAGCAGTTCTTC

v_call: TRBV5-6
d_call: -
j_call: TRBJ2-3
clone_size: -
cdr3_aa: CASSSGMGVSTDTQYF
cdr3_nt: TGTGCCAGCAGCTCCGGGATGGGGGTAAGCACAGATACGCAGTATTTT

v_call: TRBV11-2
d_call: TRBD1
j_call: TRBJ2-7
clone_size: -
cdr3_aa: CASSQPRQGPSYEQYF
cdr3_nt: TGTGCCAGCAGCCAACCCCGACAGGGACCCTCCTACGAGCAGTACTTC

v_call: TRBV30
d_call: TRBD1
j_call: TRBJ2-2
clone_size: -
cdr3_aa: CAWDYRGHLAGELFF
cdr3_nt: TGTGCCTGGGACTACAGGGGGCATTTGGCCGGGGAGCTGTTTTTT

v_call: TRBV4-3
d_call: -
j_call: TRBJ1-1
clone_size: once
cdr3_aa: CASSSTGNTEAFF
cdr3_nt: TGCGCCAGCAGTTCGACGGGGAACACTGAAGCTTTCTTT

v_call: TRBV2
d_call: TRBD1
j_call: TRBJ2-7
clone_size: -
cdr3_aa: CASSGSGTGKKHSYEQYF
cdr3_nt: TGTGCCAGCAGTGGGTCCGGGACAGGTAAAAAGCACTCCTACGAGCAGTACTTC

v_call: TRBV12-5
d_call: -
j_call: TRBJ1-2
clone_size: once
cdr3_aa: CASGWGTANYGYTF
cdr3_nt: TGTGCTAGTGGTTGGGGGACGGCTAACTATGGCTACACCTTC

v_call: TRBV14
d_call: -
j_call: TRBJ1-1
clone_size: -
cdr3_aa: CASSQDEGEFAEAFF
cdr3_nt: TGTGCCAGCAGCCAAGATGAGGGAGAATTCGCTGAAGCTTTCTTT

v_call: TRBV7-8
d_call: TRBD1
j_call: TRBJ2-7
clone_size: -
cdr3_aa: CASSLVSGGHRYEQYF
cdr3_nt: TGTGCCAGCAGCTTAGTTTCAGGGGGACACCGCTACGAGCAGTACTTC

v_call: TRBV5-5
d_call: TRBD1
j_call: TRBJ2-1
clone_size: -
cdr3_aa: CASSFGTGGNEQFF
cdr3_nt: TGTGCCAGCAGCTTCGGGACAGGGGGCAATGAGCAGTTCTTC

v_call: TRBV4-1
d_call: -
j_call: TRBJ2-3
clone_size: -
cdr3_aa: CASSQGISRSATDTQYF
cdr3_nt: TGCGCCAGCAGCCAAGGGATTAGCAGATCCGCCACAGATACGCAGTATTTT

v_call: TRBV4-1
d_call: -
j_call: TRBJ2-3
clone_size: -
cdr3_aa: CASSQDRGRSTDTQYF
cdr3_nt: TGCGCCAGCAGCCAAGACCGGGGGCGAAGCACAGATACGCAGTATTTT

v_call: TRBV4-1
d_call: TRBD1
j_call: TRBJ2-7
clone_size: few
cdr3_aa: CASSQGDSSYEQYF
cdr3_nt: TGCGCCAGCAGCCAAGGGGACAGCTCCTACGAGCAGTACTTC

v_call: TRBV29-1
d_call: -
j_call: TRBJ1-1
clone_size: -
cdr3_aa: CSGKGANTEAFF
cdr3_nt: TGCAGCGGGAAAGGGGCCAACACTGAAGCTTTCTTT

v_call: TRBV27
d_call: TRBD1
j_call: TRBJ1-1
clone_size: -
cdr3_aa: CASSATLWTGETEAFF
cdr3_nt: TGTGCCAGCAGTGCTACCCTCTGGACAGGGGAGACTGAAGCTTTCTTT

v_call: TRBV19
d_call: -
j_call: TRBJ2-3
clone_size: -
cdr3_aa: CASSIDSSSTDTQYF
cdr3_nt: TGTGCCAGTAGTATAGACAGTTCTAGCACAGATACGCAGTATTTT

v_call: TRBV27
d_call: TRBD2
j_call: TRBJ2-7
clone_size: -
cdr3_aa: CASSLAGDYEQYF
cdr3_nt: TGTGCCAGCAGCCTAGCGGGAGATTACGAGCAGTACTTC

v_call: TRBV27
d_call: -
j_call: TRBJ2-1
clone_size: -
cdr3_aa: CASRLGQSSYNEQFF
cdr3_nt: TGTGCCAGCAGACTCGGACAGAGCTCCTACAATGAGCAGTTCTTC

v_call: TRBV9
d_call: TRBD2
j_call: TRBJ2-3
clone_size: -
cdr3_aa: CASSVSPASGSDTQYF
cdr3_nt: TGTGCCAGCAGCGTAAGCCCGGCTAGCGGGAGCGATACGCAGTATTTT

v_call: TRBV9
d_call: -
j_call: TRBJ2-1
clone_size: -
cdr3_aa: CASSVTDRGNEQFF
cdr3_nt: TGTGCCAGCAGCGTGACTGACCGTGGGAATGAGCAGTTCTTC

v_call: TRBV5-1
d_call: -
j_call: TRBJ2-7
clone_size: -
cdr3_aa: CASSLGTANYEQYF
cdr3_nt: TGCGCCAGCAGCCTCGGGACTGCTAATTACGAGCAGTACTTC

v_call: TRBV5-6
d_call: -
j_call: TRBJ1-1
clone_size: -
cdr3_aa: CASSPTGNTEAFF
cdr3_nt: TGTGCCAGCAGCCCGACAGGGAACACTGAAGCTTTCTTT

v_call: TRBV5-1
d_call: -
j_call: TRBJ2-3
clone_size: -
cdr3_aa: CASSLAIEGYRYAQYF
cdr3_nt: TGCGCCAGCAGCTTGGCAATAGAAGGTTACAGATACGCGCAGTATTTT

v_call: TRBV19
d_call: -
j_call: TRBJ1-2
clone_size: -
cdr3_aa: CASRTSRQGYTF
cdr3_nt: TGTGCCAGTCGAACCTCCCGACAGGGCTACACCTTC

v_call: TRBV9
d_call: -
j_call: TRBJ1-1
clone_size: once
cdr3_aa: CASSGSQALGTEAFF
cdr3_nt: TGTGCCAGCAGCGGTTCACAGGCGCTGGGGACTGAAGCTTTCTTT

v_call: TRBV7-8
d_call: TRBD2
j_call: TRBJ2-2
clone_size: few
cdr3_aa: CASSSGLAGGSTGELFF
cdr3_nt: TGTGCCAGCAGCTCGGGACTAGCGGGAGGGAGTACCGGGGAGCTGTTTTTT

v_call: TRBV30
d_call: -
j_call: TRBJ2-7
clone_size: -
cdr3_aa: CACSEGRFYEQYF
cdr3_nt: TGTGCCTGTTCGGAGGGCCGGTTCTACGAGCAGTACTTC